The 18 T cell receptor beta chains below were found in one sample sequenced in a study of blood T cells in healthy people across ages. Primed by a sample-barcoded 5' primer and a J-beta primer mix, a second PCR proceeded for about 6 to 12 cycles. MiXCR, applied by TCRdb to the 5' RACE reads, yields one record per CDR3 protein. Of 850,000 or so distinct CDR3 sequences in the sample, about 28% were seen once. The sequencing sample was made of blood. These receptors came from an elderly woman in good health.

The chain links TRBV29-1 to TRBJ1-1, with unresolved D. Deletions cut 1 base from V and 7 bases from J, with 13 bases between. From germline, CDR1 is SQVTM and CDR2 ANQGSEA. The CDR3 is 13 residues long. The CDR3 protein is CSVEVPRWNEAFF. The CDR3 region has the DNA TGCAGCGTTGAAGTCCCACGTTGGAATGAAGCTTTCTTT.

This rearrangement joins TRBV5-4 to TRBJ1-2; no clear D. Germline V gives CDR1 SGHNT, CDR2 YYREEE (reference sequence). V lost 2 bases, J lost 0 bases, and 11 bases lay in between. The CDR3 has 15 residues. The CDR3, as DNA: TGTGCCAGCAGCTTTTTCCGAAGATCTAACTATGGCTACACCTTC. Its translation is CASSFFRRSNYGYTF.

This clonotype was seen many times. The chain employs TRBV6-5 and TRBJ2-7; 8 nucleotides match TRBD2. The CDR3 has 17 amino acids. The junction had 13 bases not matched to a gene; V was cut back by 2 bases and J by 4 bases. In germline, CDR1 is MNHEY, CDR2 SVGAGI. This CDR3 reads CASSYRPSGGGKYEQYF. The CDR3 DNA reads as TGTGCCAGCAGTTACCGACCCTCTGGCGGGGGGAAGTACGAGCAGTACTTC.

CDR3 sequence: CTSPSLAGGPRETQYF. The CDR3 bases are TGCACCTCACCCTCTTTAGCGGGGGGGCCTAGAGAGACCCAGTACTTC. This chain uses TRBV20-1 with TRBJ2-5; the match to TRBD2 covers 11 bases. Germline assignment: CDR1 DFQATT and CDR2 SNEGSKA (reference sequence). The CDR3 has 16 residues.

The table lists this clonotype with many counts. This chain links TRBV7-2 with TRBJ1-2; the match to TRBD1 covers 8 bases. V dropped 0 bases and J dropped 4; count of bases not matched to a gene: 7. The CDR3 runs 16 residues. Per the germline V gene, CDR1 is SGHTA and CDR2 is FQGNSA. CDR3 sequence: CASSLAGTGDPYGYTF. The CDR3 coding sequence is TGTGCCAGCAGCTTAGCAGGGACAGGAGACCCCTATGGCTACACCTTC.

The table lists this clonotype with a few counts. This chain links TRBV12-3 or TRBV12-4 with TRBJ1-1, with TRBD1 as a possible D gene (5 bases). Trimming took off 6 bases at V and 0 bases at J, with 14 bases between the two ends. CDR3 length: 15 residues. CDR3 region: CASSEISGVNTEAFF. The CDR3 bases are TGTGCCAGCAGCGAGATCTCGGGGGTGAACACTGAAGCTTTCTTT.

The chain carries TRBV18 and TRBJ2-1, with TRBD2 matching 7 bases. Losses at the gene ends were 6 bases for V and 2 bases for J; bases not matched to a gene: 4. Germline V gives CDR1 KGHSH, CDR2 LQKENI. The CDR3 sequence is 14 residues long. CDR3 residues: CASSSSGPYNEQFF. The CDR3 DNA follows: TGTGCCAGCTCTTCTAGCGGCCCCTACAATGAGCAGTTCTTC.

In the case of this clonotype: This could be a read error, since a much larger clone is one nucleotide away. The chain has TRBV6-5 and TRBJ2-3; the D call may be TRBD1 or TRBD2 (7 bases each). Trimming took off 2 bases at V and 14 bases at J, with 23 bases between the two ends. CDR1 MNHEY and CDR2 SVGAGI come from the germline V gene. This CDR3 contains 15 residues. The CDR3 reads CASSYTTGTNEKLYF. The DNA of the CDR3 is TGTGCCAGCAGTTACACGACAGGGACTAATGAAAAACTGTATTTT.

Details on this clonotype: A much larger clonotype is one base distant, so this may be a read error. V and J are TRBV6-2 or TRBV6-3 and TRBJ2-7, with TRBD2 matching 9 bases. The junction had 9 bases not matched to a gene; V was cut back by 6 bases and J by 12 bases. The CDR3 is made up of 12 amino acids. Germline CDR1 reads MNHEY; CDR2 reads SVGEGT. The DNA of the CDR3 is TGTGCCAGCAGCTCGGCTAGCGGGGTTCTGTACTTC. Its translation is CASSSASGVLYF.

This sequence joins TRBV4-3 and TRBJ1-2, with D possibly matching TRBD1 (5 bases). The CDR3 is 15 amino acids. The V end was cut by 5 bases, the J end by 6 bases, with 19 bases between. The germline V gene has CDR1 LGHNA and CDR2 YSLEER. Written as DNA, the CDR3 is TGCGCCAGCAGCATCCAGGGAACCGGGGGTCATGGCTACACCTTC. Translating gives CASSIQGTGGHGYTF.

In this sample, this clonotype turned up many times. Here the CDR3 reads CASSPGDRSFLYEQYF. The CDR3 nucleotides read TGCGCCAGCAGCCCAGGGGACAGGTCGTTTCTCTACGAGCAGTACTTC. The rearrangement joins TRBV5-1 to TRBJ2-7; 8 bases fit TRBD1. The germline CDR1 and CDR2 sequences are SGHRS and YFSETQ. The CDR3 has 16 residues. Trimming at V came to 4 bases and at J to 3 bases, leaving 12 bases not matched to a gene.

This clonotype has a handful of counts. The chain recombines TRBV28 with TRBJ2-2, with D perhaps TRBD1 or TRBD2 (5 bases each). CDR1 is MDHEN and CDR2 is SYDVKM in the germline V gene. This CDR3 region has 13 residues. The V end lost 10 bases, the J end lost 2 bases, and 11 bases lay between the germline ends. CDR3 sequence reads: CATRDVNTGELFF. CDR3 DNA: TGTGCCACCAGGGACGTTAACACCGGGGAGCTGTTTTTT. Together with reference TRBV28 and TRBJ2-2, the CDR3 gives the full variable domain: DVKVTQSSRYLVKRTGEKVFLECVQDMDHENMFWYRQDPGLGLRLIYFSYDVKMKEKGDIPEGYSVSREKKERFSLILESASTNQTSMYLCATRDVNTGELFFGEGSRLTVL.

Many counts were recorded for this clonotype. The V gene is TRBV6-1, the J gene TRBJ2-4; possibly TRBD1 or TRBD2 for D (6 bases each). V was shortened by 5 bases and J by 3 bases, with 11 bases between the two germline ends. The germline V gene encodes CDR1 MNHNS and CDR2 SASEGT. The CDR3 extends over 14 amino acids. The CDR3 DNA follows: TGTGCCAGCAGTCAGGGGCGGGACAAAAACATTCAGTACTTC. Amino acid sequence: CASSQGRDKNIQYF.

This clonotype was found many times. The CDR3 here is CASSRPDREETQYF. For the CDR3, the DNA is TGCGCCAGCAGCCGCCCGGACAGGGAAGAGACCCAGTACTTC. The J gene is TRBJ2-5, the V gene TRBV5-1, with 8 bases matching TRBD1. Germline lookup yields CDR1 SGHRS and CDR2 YFSETQ. The junction had 5 bases not matched to a gene; V was cut back by 4 bases and J by 3 bases. CDR3 length: 14 residues.

This clonotype has a count of ten or more. The gene calls are TRBV27 and TRBJ2-7, with TRBD2 matching over 14 bases. With V trimmed by 8 bases and J by 4 bases, 4 bases remained unmatched. Germline V lookup: CDR1 MNHEY, CDR2 SMNVEV (reference sequence). CDR3 size: 14 residues. The CDR3 spells CASGLAGGRYEQYF. For the CDR3, the DNA is TGTGCCAGCGGACTAGCGGGGGGTCGTTACGAGCAGTACTTC.

This sequence joins TRBV12-3 or TRBV12-4 and TRBJ2-3; D uncertain. The CDR3 contains 14 residues. Trimming pared 4 bases from V and 4 bases from J, leaving 12 bases between. CDR3 sequence (DNA): TGTGCCAGCAGTTACAGTCTGGGCGCAGATACGCAGTATTTT. Translation: CASSYSLGADTQYF.

The rearrangement links TRBV2 to TRBJ1-3; TRBD1 might be the D (5 bases). The germline gives CDR1 SNHLY, CDR2 FYNNEI. Deletions cut 6 bases from V and 4 bases from J, with 7 bases between. The CDR3 has 12 amino acids. The CDR3 region is CASRGLGNTIYF. DNA for the CDR3: TGTGCCAGCAGGGGGCTGGGAAACACCATATATTTT.

In its sample, this clonotype was seen many times. The chain couples TRBV27 to TRBJ2-1, with 7 bases matching TRBD1. Germline CDR1 is MNHEY and CDR2 is SMNVEV (reference sequence). With 2 bases clipped from V and 5 bases from J, the junction kept 12 bases outside the gene matches. This CDR3 has 17 residues. The CDR3 here is CASSLDTTGIYHNEQFF. The CDR3 nucleotides are TGTGCCAGCAGTTTAGACACGACAGGGATATACCACAATGAGCAGTTCTTC.